Below, one T cell receptor (beta chain) is given with its context. The sample comes from a study of blood T cell repertoires in COVID-19. Study summary: In each case, the material was cDNA or gDNA derived from T cells, B-cell-depleted T cells, or PBMCs.

Per the authors' pipeline: Estimation of nucleated cell counts relied on the amplification of reference gene primers. Produced via immunoSEQ multiplex PCR; TCRdb's table is partial and in-frame only. The V and J calls and clone size come from that table; D and trimming were worked out from the DNA. Altogether roughly 200,000 clones are present, around 89% being singletons, with the ten largest covering more than 2.5%. Trimming removed 5 bases from V and 9 bases from J; junction bases left unmatched: 10. The CDR3 consists of 16 residues. Per germline, CDR1 SGHTA and CDR2 FQGTGA. Ages ranged from roughly 18 to 100 years, with residence in 24 US areas.

The TCR originated in a woman under 40 who had recovered from COVID-19. V gene TRBV7-3 combines with J gene TRBJ1-6; 10 bases map to TRBD1. Sequenced input: PBMCs or T cells enriched from blood (not recorded which). CDR3 DNA sequence: TGTGCCAGCAGCCCCCAGGACAGGGGGTTGGGTTCACCCCTCCACTTT. This encodes CASSPQDRGLGSPLHF.